This T cell receptor beta chain appears in the sequencing data of a study of blood T cells in healthy people across ages. General study results and limits: Considered underestimates were the diversity estimates obtained from one million T cells. Reliance upon unsorted PBMCs precluded definitive naive versus antigen-experienced comparison.

Germline V gene lookup returns CDR1 MNHEY and CDR2 SMNVEV (reference sequence). Deletions cut 3 bases from V and 5 bases from J, with 10 bases between. The CDR3 is 13 residues long. Regarding this clonotype: The antigen is not known.

Then a second PCR, running about 6 to 12 cycles, was carried out with a sample-barcoded 5' primer and a J-beta primer mix. TCRdb itself ran the 5' RACE reads through MiXCR, one entry per CDR3 protein. The table has more than 650,000 distinct CDR3 sequences, about a quarter seen once. This same sample was also part of a study on T cells of mothers and their children.

The clonotype originates from a boy aged 5 to 17 in good health. The chain is built from TRBV27 and TRBJ1-2; D unclear. Input material: blood. The CDR3 spells CASSFGRQYGYTF. CDR3 in DNA: TGTGCCAGCAGTTTTGGCAGGCAGTATGGCTACACCTTC.